Each of the 7 T cell receptor beta chains below was sequenced from the same sample in a study of CD4 T cells in relation to SARS-CoV-2 and coronaviruses (dated by TCRdb to 2020 to 2022). These TCRs are of unknown antigen specificity. CD4+ T cells from unexposed donors were collected before the COVID-19 pandemic (2011-2018). The EasySep CD4+ T cell isolation kit was used to isolate CD4+ T cells once the cultures had run for nine to eleven days. The method behind the library was the immunoSEQ multiplex PCR assay. The immuneACCESS repertoire file appears here via TCRdb, limited to in-frame rearrangements. These files lack a portion of the clones; in checked studies, under half of the deficit traces to unresolved V genes, and the cause of the others is not known. This sample comprises 15,000 to 20,000 clones, over 65% of them detected only once. Of the sample, approximately 30% falls within the top ten clones.

The sequencing sample was made of CD4+ T cells from PBMCs, cultured in vitro. These receptors all come from a human donor in good health.

V is TRBV12-3 or TRBV12-4 and J is TRBJ2-7, with D tentatively TRBD2 (6 bases). V lost 5 bases and J 5 bases, leaving 13 bases between the germline ends. The length of the CDR3 is 13 residues. The CDR3 DNA is TGTGCCAGCAGTGAGACTAGACCTGACGAGCAGTACTTC. Protein: CASSETRPDEQYF.

This sequence joins TRBV3-1 (or the pseudogene TRBV3-2) and TRBJ1-2; 7 nucleotides agree with TRBD1. There are 16 residues in the CDR3. The germline V gene encodes CDR1 LGHDT and CDR2 YNNKEL (reference sequence). The V segment lost 4 bases and the J segment 2 bases; nucleotides outside the gene matches: 10. CDR3 region: CASSPRLTGWNYGYTF. In DNA form, the CDR3 reads TGTGCCAGCAGCCCTAGATTGACAGGGTGGAACTATGGCTACACCTTC.

The gene calls are TRBV24-1 and TRBJ2-1; D might be TRBD2 (5 bases). The length of the CDR3 is 16 residues. Germline CDR1 and CDR2: KGHDR and SFDVKD. With 2 bases removed from V and 0 bases from J, the gap between germline ends came to 10 bases. This CDR3 reads CATSDSAGSSYNEQFF. CDR3 nucleotides: TGTGCCACCAGTGATTCCGCGGGCAGCTCCTACAATGAGCAGTTCTTC.

The chain carries TRBV5-1 and TRBJ1-5; 8 positions match TRBD1. Germline CDR1 SGHRS, CDR2 YFSETQ. The CDR3 sequence is 14 residues long. The V and J ends lost 4 bases and 2 bases, in that order; junction bases with no gene match: 2. The CDR3 sequence is CASSQGQGNQPQHF. Written as DNA, the CDR3 is TGCGCCAGCAGCCAGGGACAGGGCAATCAGCCCCAGCATTTT. Full variable domain (remainder filled in from reference TRBV5-1 and TRBJ1-5): KAGVTQTPRYLIKTRGQQVTLSCSPISGHRSVSWYQQTPGQGLQFLFEYFSETQRNKGNFPGRFSGRQFSNSRSEMNVSTLELGDSALYLCASSQGQGNQPQHFGDGTRLSIL.

This clone is a singleton in its sample. The rearrangement links TRBV6-4 to TRBJ2-2, with 10 positions matching TRBD2. Germline V gene sequence: CDR1 MRHNA, CDR2 SNTAGT. V trimming: 3 bases; J trimming: 5 bases; junction bases outside the gene matches: 0. The CDR3 runs to 14 residues. The CDR3, as DNA: TGTGCCAGCAGTGAGACTAGCGGGACCGGGGAGCTGTTTTTT. Protein: CASSETSGTGELFF.

The genes are TRBV7-3 and TRBJ1-1; no definite D call. The CDR3 has 13 amino acids. Germline V gene lookup returns CDR1 SGHTA and CDR2 FQGTGA. The V end was cut by 2 bases, the J end by 1 base, with 5 bases between. CDR3 sequence (DNA): TGTGCCAGCAGCTTACCAGGGAACACTGAAGCTTTCTTT. It codes for CASSLPGNTEAFF.

The CDR3 DNA sequence: TGTGCCTGGAGTGGACTAGCGGGAAGCTACGAGCAGTACTTC. Amino acids: CAWSGLAGSYEQYF. The chain combines TRBV30 with TRBJ2-7, with 11 bases matching TRBD2. The germline V gene encodes CDR1 GTSNPN and CDR2 SVGIG (reference sequence). V shed 1 base and J 3 bases; nucleotides not matched to a gene: 2. The CDR3 contains 14 residues.